A single sample gave rise to the 4 T cell receptor beta chains below, sequenced in a study of shared clonotypes between healthy human individuals (dated by TCRdb to 2020 to 2021). The library was built by means of the immunoSEQ multiplex PCR assay. What TCRdb holds here is the immuneACCESS table cut down to in-frame rearrangements. Part of the clones is not present; checked against another copy, under half of the missing clones reflect an unresolved V gene, and the others are unexplained. A total of under 1,900,000 clones appear in this sample, approximately 98.5% of them only once. The leading ten clones occupy approximately 0.4% of the sample. The sequenced sample consisted of naive CD4+ T cells sorted from blood. What the cell subset or site label conveys for this sample: CD45RA+ positively selected. The receptor set was obtained from a man younger than 40 in good health.

This rearrangement joins TRBV2 to TRBJ2-7, with TRBD1 identical over 9 bases. CDR3 length: 16 residues. V shed 6 bases and J 5 bases; nucleotides not matched to a gene: 14. Germline V gives CDR1 SNHLY, CDR2 FYNNEI. This chain's CDR3 is CASSQALGQGLDEQYF. The CDR3 nucleotides read TGTGCCAGCAGCCAAGCGTTGGGACAGGGCCTTGACGAGCAGTACTTC.

Comment on this clone: The same CDR3 can be traced to other DNA sequences in this sample. The chain joins TRBV5-1 to TRBJ1-1, with D uncertain. Germline lookup yields CDR1 SGHRS and CDR2 YFSETQ. CDR3 length equals 14 residues. V lost 0 bases, J lost 2 bases, and 8 bases lay in between. CDR3: CASSLGATNTEAFF. The CDR3 DNA sequence: TGCGCCAGCAGCTTGGGGGCCACAAACACTGAAGCTTTCTTT. The complete variable domain, with remaining parts taken from reference TRBV5-1 and TRBJ1-1, reads KAGVTQTPRYLIKTRGQQVTLSCSPISGHRSVSWYQQTPGQGLQFLFEYFSETQRNKGNFPGRFSGRQFSNSRSEMNVSTLELGDSALYLCASSLGATNTEAFFGQGTRLTVV.

The chain employs TRBV7-6 and TRBJ2-7, with D possibly matching TRBD2 (5 bases). Germline V gives CDR1 SGHVS, CDR2 FNYEAQ. CDR3 length: 14 amino acids. The ends were cut back, 2 bases at V and 2 bases at J, with 10 bases in the middle. The CDR3 DNA sequence: TGTGCCAGCAGCTTATTCGAGGGTGCCTACGAGCAGTACTTC. As protein: CASSLFEGAYEQYF.

V and J are TRBV4-1 and TRBJ2-7, with D possibly being TRBD1 (6 bases). V gave up 0 bases and J gave up 3 bases, with 9 bases separating them. The CDR3 loop spans 14 amino acids. Germline lookup yields CDR1 MGHRA and CDR2 YSYEKL. The CDR3 DNA is TGCGCCAGCAGCCAAGACAGGGGCCGCTACGAGCAGTACTTC. Its translation is CASSQDRGRYEQYF.